These 10 T cell receptor beta chains share one sample of origin, sequenced in a study of blood T cell repertoires in COVID-19. Repertoires were generated with immunoSEQ multiplex PCR, while TCRdb's copy carries only in-frame clones and drops some. The sample lists some 260,000 clones; roughly 88% were seen once. The sequenced material came from peripheral blood. Source of these receptors: a woman in her twenties or thirties with COVID-19, enrolled during active disease.

The CDR3 DNA sequence: TGTGCCAGCAGTTCCCCCCGGCTAGCGGTTACCTACGAGCAGTACGTC. The encoded protein is CASSSPRLAVTYEQYV. The rearrangement uses TRBV6-2 or TRBV6-3 and TRBJ2-7, with TRBD2 matching 7 bases. Losses at the gene ends were 4 bases for V and 2 bases for J; bases not matched to a gene: 11. From germline, CDR1 is MNHEY and CDR2 SVGEGT. The CDR3 covers 16 residues.

The genes are TRBV30 and TRBJ1-2, with D hard to call. Per the germline V gene, CDR1 is GTSNPN and CDR2 is SVGIG (reference sequence). Trimming cost V 1 base and J 2 bases, with 5 bases left between them. This CDR3 region has 12 residues. The DNA for the CDR3 is TGTGCCTGGAGTGACGGGAACTATGGCTACACCTTC. This codes for CAWSDGNYGYTF. The complete variable domain, with remaining parts taken from reference TRBV30 and TRBJ1-2, reads SQTIHQWPATLVQPVGSPLSLECTVEGTSNPNLYWYRQAAGRGLQLLFYSVGIGQISSEVPQNLSASRPQDRQFILSSKKLLLSDSGFYLCAWSDGNYGYTFGSGTRLTVV.

The chain recombines TRBV5-8 with TRBJ2-3; 14 nucleotides agree with TRBD2. Germline CDR1 reads SGHTS; CDR2 reads YDEGEE. V dropped 0 bases and J dropped 6; count of bases not matched to a gene: 6. The CDR3 runs to 17 residues. CDR3 nucleotide sequence: TGTGCCAGCAGCTTGGGTACGGGACTAGCGGGAGCGGATACGCAGTATTTT. Its translation: CASSLGTGLAGADTQYF.

A remark on this clone: An end of the junction differs from the germline gene, which may be a read error. V and J are TRBV7-7 and TRBJ2-2; D unresolved. This CDR3 comprises 16 residues. Looked up from germline, CDR1 is SSHAT and CDR2 is FNYEAQ (reference sequence). Here the CDR3 reads CASSPQKSLRTGELFF. CDR3 DNA sequence: TGTGCTAGCAGCCCACAGAAGTCCCTCCGAACCGGGGAGCTGTTTTTT.

This clone has more than one count but fewer than ten. The V gene is TRBV10-1, the J gene TRBJ2-2; 11 positions agree with TRBD2. The CDR3 spans 15 residues. Germline CDR1 is WNHNN and CDR2 is SYGVQD (reference sequence). V was clipped by 8 bases and J by 6 bases; unmatched bases: 8. CDR3 in DNA: TGCGCCAGCGCTAGCGGGGGGTTTCCCCCCGGGGAGCTGTTTTTT. This translates into CASASGGFPPGELFF.

The chain carries TRBV18 and TRBJ2-5; a possible D gene is TRBD2 (5 bases). In germline, CDR1 is KGHSH, CDR2 LQKENI. CDR3 length: 13 amino acids. The germline V and J ends were trimmed by 1 base and 2 bases, with 5 bases remaining between them. The DNA of the CDR3 is TGTGCCAGCTCACCACAGCGGCAAGAGACCCAGTACTTC. Its translation: CASSPQRQETQYF.

In its sample, this clone was seen once. This sample includes further DNA sequences coding for the same CDR3. V is TRBV9 and J is TRBJ2-3; TRBD2 is a possible D gene (6 bases). The CDR3 consists of 14 residues. The V and J ends lost 2 bases and 0 bases respectively, with 7 bases between them. The germline CDR1 and CDR2 sequences are SGDLS and YYNGEE. For the CDR3, the DNA is TGTGCCAGCAGCGTGGGAGGAAGCACAGATACGCAGTATTTT. It encodes CASSVGGSTDTQYF.

The chain is built from TRBV12-5 and TRBJ1-3; D gene ambiguous. The germline V and J ends were trimmed by 3 bases and 2 bases, with 2 bases remaining between them. The V gene's germline CDR1 is LGHNT and CDR2 FRNRAP. The CDR3 is made up of 12 amino acids. The DNA for the CDR3 is TGTGCTAGTGGTTTCACTGGAAACACCATATATTTT. The encoded protein is CASGFTGNTIYF.

V and J are TRBV10-3 and TRBJ1-5, with D unresolved. CDR1 is ENHRY and CDR2 is SYGVKD in the germline V gene. Trimming took 6 bases from V and 6 from J, leaving 12 bases between them. CDR3 length: 13 amino acids. The CDR3 reads CAIRAGVAQPQHF. CDR3 bases: TGTGCCATCAGGGCCGGAGTAGCTCAGCCCCAGCATTTT.

The chain combines TRBV6-2 or TRBV6-3 with TRBJ2-1, with D perhaps matching TRBD2 (6 bases). Per germline, CDR1 MNHEY and CDR2 SVGEGT. V lost 0 bases, J lost 2 bases, and 11 bases lay in between. This CDR3 region has 16 residues. The CDR3 protein is CASSYSGRGAYNEQFF. CDR3 DNA: TGTGCCAGCAGTTACTCCGGGCGCGGGGCCTACAATGAGCAGTTCTTC.